This T cell receptor (beta chain) was sequenced during a study of blood T cell repertoires in COVID-19. Study-level information: Acute and convalescent COVID-19 samples came from the United States, Italy and Spain. From T cells, B-cell-depleted T cells, or PBMCs came the material, which was cDNA or gDNA.

In the original processing: How many nucleated cells were present was estimated from reference gene primer amplification. Only in-frame clones appear in the TCRdb table, and some are missing; sequencing was by immunoSEQ multiplex PCR. V and J calls and clone size are as listed in that table; D and trimming were resolved from the DNA. In the table there are about 180,000 clones, 70% to 90% of which are singletons. The V and J ends lost 5 bases and 7 bases, in that order; junction bases with no gene match: 12. The CDR3 loop spans 15 amino acids. Germline assignment: CDR1 SEHNR and CDR2 FQNEAQ (reference sequence).

The sequence came from a man in his 60s with acute or convalescent COVID-19. Sequencing was performed on peripheral blood. The chain recombines TRBV7-9 with TRBJ1-2; 8 bases are a match to TRBD1. CDR3 DNA: TGTGCCAGCAGCCCCACGACAGGGGAAGAGGGTGGCTACACCTTC. Its protein product is CASSPTTGEEGGYTF.